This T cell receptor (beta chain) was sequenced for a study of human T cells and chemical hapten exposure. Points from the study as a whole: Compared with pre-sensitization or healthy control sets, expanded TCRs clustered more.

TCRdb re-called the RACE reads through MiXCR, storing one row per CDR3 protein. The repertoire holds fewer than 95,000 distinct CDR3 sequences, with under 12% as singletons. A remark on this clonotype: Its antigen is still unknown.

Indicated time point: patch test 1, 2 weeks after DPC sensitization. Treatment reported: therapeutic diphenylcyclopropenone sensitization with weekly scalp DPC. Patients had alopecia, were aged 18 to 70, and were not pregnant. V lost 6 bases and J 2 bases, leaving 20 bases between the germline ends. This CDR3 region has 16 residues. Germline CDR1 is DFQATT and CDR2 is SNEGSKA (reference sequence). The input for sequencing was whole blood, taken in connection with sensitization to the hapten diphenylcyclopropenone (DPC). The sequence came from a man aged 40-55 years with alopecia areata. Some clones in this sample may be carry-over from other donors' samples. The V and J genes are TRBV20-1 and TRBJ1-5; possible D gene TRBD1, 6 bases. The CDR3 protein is CSARGTPGGGNQPQHF. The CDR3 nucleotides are TGCAGTGCAAGGGGGACACCCGGAGGAGGCAATCAGCCCCAGCATTTT.